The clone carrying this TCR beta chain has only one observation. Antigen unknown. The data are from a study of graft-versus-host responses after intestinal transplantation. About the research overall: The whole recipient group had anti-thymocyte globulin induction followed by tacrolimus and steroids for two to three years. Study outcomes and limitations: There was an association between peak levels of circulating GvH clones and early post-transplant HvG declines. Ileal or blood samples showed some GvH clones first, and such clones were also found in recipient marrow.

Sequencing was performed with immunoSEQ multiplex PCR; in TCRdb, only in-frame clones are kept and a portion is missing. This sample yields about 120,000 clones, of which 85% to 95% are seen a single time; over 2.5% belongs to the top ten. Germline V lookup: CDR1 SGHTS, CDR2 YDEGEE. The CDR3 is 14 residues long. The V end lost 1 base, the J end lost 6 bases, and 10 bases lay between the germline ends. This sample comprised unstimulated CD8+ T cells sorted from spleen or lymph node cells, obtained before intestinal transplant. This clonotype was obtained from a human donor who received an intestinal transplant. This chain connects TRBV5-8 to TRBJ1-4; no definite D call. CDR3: CASSLWQSDEKLFF. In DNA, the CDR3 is TGTGCCAGCAGCTTGTGGCAATCTGATGAAAAACTGTTTTTT.